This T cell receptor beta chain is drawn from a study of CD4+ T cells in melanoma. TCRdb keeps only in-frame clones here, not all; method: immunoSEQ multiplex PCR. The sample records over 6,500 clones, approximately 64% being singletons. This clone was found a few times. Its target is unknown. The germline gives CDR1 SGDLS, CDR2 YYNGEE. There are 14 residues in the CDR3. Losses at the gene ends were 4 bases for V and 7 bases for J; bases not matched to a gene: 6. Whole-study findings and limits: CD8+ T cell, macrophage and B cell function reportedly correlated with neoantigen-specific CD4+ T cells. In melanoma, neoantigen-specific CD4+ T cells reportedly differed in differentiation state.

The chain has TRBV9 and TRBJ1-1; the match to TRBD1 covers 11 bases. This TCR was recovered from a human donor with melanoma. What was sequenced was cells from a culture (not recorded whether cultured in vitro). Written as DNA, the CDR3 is TGTGCCAGCAGCTTAGGGACAGGGGGAGGTGAAGCTTTCTTT. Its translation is CASSLGTGGGEAFF.